This record covers a single T cell receptor beta chain. Per the study methods: Reference gene primer amplification yielded estimated nucleated cell counts. Some clones are missing from TCRdb's copy, which holds only in-frame ones; the method was immunoSEQ multiplex PCR. V, J and clone size were drawn from that table, and D and trimming were deduced from the DNA. Seen here are 140,000 to 150,000 clones, 81% observed once, and the top ten hold 8% to 9%. The data were obtained in a study of blood T cell repertoires in COVID-19. Study background: PBMCs, B-cell-depleted T cells, or T cells were the source of the cDNA or gDNA that made up the material.

The CDR3 extends over 13 amino acids. Germline assignment: CDR1 MNHNY and CDR2 SVGAGI (reference sequence). The V and J ends lost 0 bases and 4 bases respectively, with 7 bases between them. The sample consisted of peripheral blood. This rearrangement joins TRBV6-6 to TRBJ2-7; TRBD1 is a possible D gene (5 bases). The TCR originated in a human donor with acute or convalescent COVID-19. The donor label of this sample is uncertain. The CDR3 DNA follows: TGTGCCAGCAGTTACTCGAGACAGTACGAGCAGTACGTC. It specifies CASSYSRQYEQYV.